This T cell receptor (beta chain) emerged from a study of blood T cell repertoires in COVID-19. Overall study: Samples representing acute and convalescent COVID-19 were sourced from the United States, Italy and Spain. Nucleic acid was either cDNA or gDNA, and it came from T cells, B-cell-depleted T cells, or PBMCs.

This CDR3 has 13 residues. V lost 4 bases and J lost 4; bases outside the gene matches: 3. Germline V gives CDR1 SEHNR, CDR2 FQNEAQ (reference sequence). Authors' methods: Reference gene primer amplification yielded estimated nucleated cell counts. Measured with immunoSEQ multiplex PCR; TCRdb has only the in-frame clones, and not every one. The D gene and trimming were derived from the DNA, and the V and J assignments and clone size from that table. Of over 65,000 clones listed, 90% are singletons. The receptor's source is a human donor in a cohort sampled during active COVID-19. Sequenced input: peripheral blood. The rearrangement joins TRBV7-9 to TRBJ1-2; 7 bases are shared with TRBD1. The CDR3 bases are TGTGCCAGCAGCTGGGGACAGCTCTATGGCTACACCTTC. Amino acids: CASSWGQLYGYTF.